These 19 T cell receptor beta chains were sequenced from one sample in a study of cytomegalovirus exposure and HLA in healthy donors. With 60 Vbeta and 13 Jbeta primers, the PCR was carried out. Assay: immunoSEQ multiplex PCR; the TCRdb copy retains only in-frame clones and omits some. The data show 170,000 or so clones, roughly three quarters seen once. Specimen: PBMCs. The receptors stem from a woman aged 45-65 years in good health and CMV-seropositive.

The chain employs TRBV2 and TRBJ1-6; D is unclear. The CDR3 contains 14 residues. Per the germline V gene, CDR1 is SNHLY and CDR2 is FYNNEI. Trimming pared 10 bases from V and 0 bases from J, leaving 10 bases between. CDR3 protein: CATYGGSYNSPLHF. The CDR3 DNA follows: TGTGCCACTTACGGAGGCTCCTATAATTCACCCCTCCACTTT. Supplemented by reference TRBV2 and TRBJ1-6, the full variable domain reads EPEVTQTPSHQVTQMGQEVILRCVPISNHLYFYWYRQILGQKVEFLVSFYNNEISEKSEIFDDQFSVERPDGSNFTLKIRSTKLEDSAMYFCATYGGSYNSPLHFGNGTRLTVT.

The V and J genes are TRBV5-6 and TRBJ2-3; 7 bases fit TRBD1. Looked up from germline, CDR1 is SGHDT and CDR2 is YYEEEE. CDR3 length: 15 residues. The trim removed 0 bases at V and 3 bases at J, leaving 4 bases unmatched. The CDR3 loop is CASSLVEGATDTQYF. The DNA for the CDR3 is TGTGCCAGCAGCTTGGTAGAGGGGGCAACAGATACGCAGTATTTT.

This clone was recorded only once. The chain recombines TRBV9 with TRBJ2-4, with unresolved D. Germline V gene data show CDR1 as SGDLS and CDR2 as YYNGEE. The CDR3 runs to 16 residues. The V end lost 5 bases, the J end lost 3 bases, and 18 bases lay between the germline ends. The CDR3 sequence is CASSPSPRGDKNIQYF. The CDR3 region has the DNA TGTGCCAGCAGTCCCAGCCCCCGAGGAGACAAAAACATTCAGTACTTC.

The chain has TRBV7-2 and TRBJ2-7; the match to TRBD2 covers 7 bases. Trimming removed 6 bases from V and 5 bases from J; junction bases left unmatched: 4. The CDR3 spans 12 residues. Per the germline V gene, CDR1 is SGHTA and CDR2 is FQGNSA. CDR3 in amino acids: CASSSGGNEQYF. The CDR3 DNA is TGTGCCAGCAGTTCGGGGGGAAACGAGCAGTACTTC.

The chain carries TRBV11-1 and TRBJ1-6; 7 bases agree with TRBD1. The V gene's germline CDR1 is SGHAT and CDR2 FQDESV (reference sequence). J lost 14 bases, V lost 2 bases, and 6 bases had no gene match. CDR3 size: 13 residues. CDR3 loop: CASSLSEGASLHF. CDR3 coding DNA: TGTGCCAGCAGCTTATCTGAGGGGGCATCCCTCCACTTT.

This clone has at least ten counts. The chain recombines TRBV5-1 with TRBJ2-7; 7 nucleotides match TRBD1. V dropped 4 bases and J dropped 7; count of bases not matched to a gene: 17. Germline assignment: CDR1 SGHRS and CDR2 YFSETQ. The CDR3 is 16 amino acids. This chain's CDR3 is CASSMPRDSFTIEQYF. CDR3 sequence (DNA): TGCGCCAGCAGCATGCCTCGGGACAGCTTTACGATTGAGCAGTACTTC.

This chain links TRBV30 with TRBJ1-5, with a tentative D call TRBD1 (5 bases). V was pared by 2 bases and J by 7 bases, with 12 bases between. Per the germline V gene, CDR1 is GTSNPN and CDR2 is SVGIG (reference sequence). CDR3 length: 13 residues. In DNA, the CDR3 is TGTGCCTGGAGTTTACAGGTCGGACAGCCCCAGCATTTT. It codes for CAWSLQVGQPQHF. Drawing the rest from reference TRBV30 and TRBJ1-5, the complete variable domain is SQTIHQWPATLVQPVGSPLSLECTVEGTSNPNLYWYRQAAGRGLQLLFYSVGIGQISSEVPQNLSASRPQDRQFILSSKKLLLSDSGFYLCAWSLQVGQPQHFGDGTRLSIL.

The chain employs TRBV19 and TRBJ1-1, with 8 bases identical to TRBD1. The CDR3 is 14 amino acids. The germline gives CDR1 LNHDA, CDR2 SQIVND (reference sequence). The trim removed 3 bases at V and 4 bases at J, leaving 4 bases unmatched. The CDR3 coding sequence is TGTGCCAGTAGTATCCTTACAGGGGGCACTGAAGCTTTCTTT. Translated, it gives CASSILTGGTEAFF.

Here the CDR3 DNA reads TGCGCCAGCAGCCCGGAGACTAGCGGGGTGTACGAGCAGTACTTC. Translating gives CASSPETSGVYEQYF. This chain joins TRBV5-1 and TRBJ2-7; 11 nucleotides agree with TRBD2. The CDR3 loop spans 15 amino acids. Germline-derived CDR1 and CDR2 are SGHRS and YFSETQ. The junction had 7 bases not matched to a gene; V was cut back by 4 bases and J by 4 bases.

This clone was observed once. This chain uses TRBV9 with TRBJ2-3, with 16 bases aligning to TRBD2. The germline gives CDR1 SGDLS, CDR2 YYNGEE. J was trimmed by 3 bases and V by 1 base; bases with no gene match: 5. The CDR3 runs to 18 residues. CDR3 nucleotides: TGTGCCAGCAGCGTATGGGGGACTAGCGGGGGGGGAACAGATACGCAGTATTTT. Residues: CASSVWGTSGGGTDTQYF.

CDR3 residues: CASSFAGTGELFF. DNA for the CDR3: TGTGCCAGCAGTTTTGCGGGCACCGGGGAGCTGTTTTTT. The rearrangement links TRBV28 to TRBJ2-2; weak D call: TRBD2 (5 bases). Germline loops: CDR1 MDHEN, CDR2 SYDVKM. Between the trimmed V and J ends, which lost 3 bases and 4 bases, there was a span of 6 bases. This CDR3 comprises 13 residues.

The J gene is TRBJ2-1, the V gene TRBV5-1, with TRBD2 identical over 13 bases. Trimming cost V 4 bases and J 4 bases; bases outside gene matches: 8. Germline V CDR1 and CDR2: SGHRS, YFSETQ. CDR3 length equals 17 residues. The CDR3 DNA reads TGCGCCAGCAGCCACGGGACTAGCGGGGTTACTTACAATGAGCAGTTCTTC. Protein: CASSHGTSGVTYNEQFF.

This clone turned up a few times. The chain couples TRBV5-1 to TRBJ1-1; a weak D match, TRBD1 (6 bases). The CDR3 is made up of 15 amino acids. Germline CDR1 and CDR2: SGHRS and YFSETQ. The V gene lost 5 bases and the J gene lost 1 base, with 15 bases spanning the gap. CDR3 in DNA: TGCGCCAGCAGTAAAGCGGGGGCCGGGAACACTGAAGCTTTCTTT. Residues: CASSKAGAGNTEAFF.

This clone turned up a few times. The rearrangement joins TRBV6-5 to TRBJ1-5; 7 bases agree with TRBD1. This CDR3 is 15 amino acids long. The germline gives CDR1 MNHEY, CDR2 SVGAGI. J was trimmed by 4 bases and V by 5 bases; bases with no gene match: 8. Here the CDR3 DNA reads TGTGCCAGCAGTCCCGACAGGGCGAGTAATCAGCCCCAGCATTTT. This codes for CASSPDRASNQPQHF.

The chain recombines TRBV2 with TRBJ1-1; the match to TRBD1 covers 9 bases. The CDR3 loop spans 20 amino acids. From germline, CDR1 is SNHLY and CDR2 FYNNEI. Germline trimming cut 6 bases from V and 5 bases from J; bases unmatched to any gene: 25. This CDR3 is CASSPRRDRVDRGRSTEAFF. The CDR3 DNA sequence: TGTGCCAGCAGCCCCCGGAGGGACAGGGTTGATCGCGGCAGAAGTACTGAAGCTTTCTTT.

The chain carries TRBV11-2 and TRBJ2-3; D is uncertain. The V gene lost 4 bases and the J gene lost 2 bases, with 7 bases spanning the gap. Per the germline V gene, CDR1 is SGHAT and CDR2 is FQNNGV. This CDR3 region has 13 residues. CDR3: CASSSEHTDTQYF. The DNA of the CDR3 is TGTGCCAGCAGCTCCGAACACACAGATACGCAGTATTTT.

The chain joins TRBV4-1 to TRBJ2-1; tentative D call: TRBD2 (6 bases). The V end lost 3 bases, the J end lost 6 bases, and 15 bases lay between the germline ends. Germline V gene sequence: CDR1 MGHRA, CDR2 YSYEKL. This CDR3 contains 15 residues. CDR3 amino acids: CASSHSNGGINEQFF. CDR3 nucleotides: TGCGCCAGCAGCCATTCAAACGGGGGAATCAATGAGCAGTTCTTC.

The DNA for the CDR3 is TGTGCCAGCAGCTTGACTAGCGGGGGCACAGATACGCAGTATTTT. Protein product: CASSLTSGGTDTQYF. The chain couples TRBV6-5 to TRBJ2-3, with 11 bases fitting TRBD2. From germline, CDR1 is MNHEY and CDR2 SVGAGI. This CDR3 region has 15 residues. Unmatched junction bases numbered 3, after V lost 6 bases and J lost 1 base.

In DNA, the CDR3 is TGTGCCAGCTCACCAGGGAGAAACAATGAGCAGTTCTTC. It is translated as CASSPGRNNEQFF. The rearrangement links TRBV18 to TRBJ2-1; a possible D gene is TRBD2 (5 bases). The germline V gene has CDR1 KGHSH and CDR2 LQKENI. Trimming shortened V by 2 bases and J by 5 bases, and 7 bases separated the two germline ends. The CDR3 is made up of 13 amino acids. Variable domain in full (rest from reference TRBV18 and TRBJ2-1): NAGVMQNPRHLVRRRGQEARLRCSPMKGHSHVYWYRQLPEEGLKFMVYLQKENIIDESGMPKERFSAEFPKEGPSILRIQQVVRGDSAAYFCASSPGRNNEQFFGPGTRLTVL.